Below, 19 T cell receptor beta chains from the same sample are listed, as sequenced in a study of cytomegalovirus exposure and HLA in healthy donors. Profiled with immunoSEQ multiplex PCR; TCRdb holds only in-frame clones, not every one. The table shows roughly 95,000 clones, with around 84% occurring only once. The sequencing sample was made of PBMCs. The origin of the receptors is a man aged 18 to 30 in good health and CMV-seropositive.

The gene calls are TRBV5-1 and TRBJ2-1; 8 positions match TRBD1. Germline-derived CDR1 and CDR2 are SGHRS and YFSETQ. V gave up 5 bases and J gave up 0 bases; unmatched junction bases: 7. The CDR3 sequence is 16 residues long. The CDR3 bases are TGCGCCAGCAGTATTGGACAGGGAAGCTCCTACAATGAGCAGTTCTTC. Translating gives CASSIGQGSSYNEQFF.

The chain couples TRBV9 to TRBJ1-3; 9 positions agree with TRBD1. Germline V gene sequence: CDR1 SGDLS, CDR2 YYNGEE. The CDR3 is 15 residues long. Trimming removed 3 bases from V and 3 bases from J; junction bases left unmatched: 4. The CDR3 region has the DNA TGTGCCAGCAGCGCCCAGGGACAGGGTGGAAACACCATATATTTT. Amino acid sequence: CASSAQGQGGNTIYF. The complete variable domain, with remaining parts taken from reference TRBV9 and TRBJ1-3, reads DSGVTQTPKHLITATGQRVTLRCSPRSGDLSVYWYQQSLDQGLQFLIQYYNGEERAKGNILERFSAQQFPDLHSELNLSSLELGDSALYFCASSAQGQGGNTIYFGEGSWLTVV.

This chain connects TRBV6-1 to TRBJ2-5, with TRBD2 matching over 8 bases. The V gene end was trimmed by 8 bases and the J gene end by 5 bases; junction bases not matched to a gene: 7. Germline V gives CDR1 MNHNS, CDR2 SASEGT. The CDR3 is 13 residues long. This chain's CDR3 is CASGLALMETQYF. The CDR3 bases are TGTGCCAGCGGACTAGCACTTATGGAGACCCAGTACTTC.

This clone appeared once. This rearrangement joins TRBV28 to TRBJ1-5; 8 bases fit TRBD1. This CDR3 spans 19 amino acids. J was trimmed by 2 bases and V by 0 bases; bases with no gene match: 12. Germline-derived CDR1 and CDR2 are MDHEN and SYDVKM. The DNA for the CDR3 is TGTGCCAGCAGTTTATGGGGACAGGAGGACGCAACCGGCAATCAGCCCCAGCATTTT. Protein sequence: CASSLWGQEDATGNQPQHF.

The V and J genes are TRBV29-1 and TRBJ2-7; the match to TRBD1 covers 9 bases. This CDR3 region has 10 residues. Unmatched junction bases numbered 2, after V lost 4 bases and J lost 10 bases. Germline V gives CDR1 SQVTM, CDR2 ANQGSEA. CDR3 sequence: CSVGTGEQYF. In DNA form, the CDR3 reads TGCAGCGTTGGGACAGGGGAACAGTACTTC.

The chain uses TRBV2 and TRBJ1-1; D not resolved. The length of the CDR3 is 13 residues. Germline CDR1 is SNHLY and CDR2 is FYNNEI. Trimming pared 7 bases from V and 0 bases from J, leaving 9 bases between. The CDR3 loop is CASKLEMNTEAFF. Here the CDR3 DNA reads TGTGCCAGCAAGTTGGAGATGAACACTGAAGCTTTCTTT.

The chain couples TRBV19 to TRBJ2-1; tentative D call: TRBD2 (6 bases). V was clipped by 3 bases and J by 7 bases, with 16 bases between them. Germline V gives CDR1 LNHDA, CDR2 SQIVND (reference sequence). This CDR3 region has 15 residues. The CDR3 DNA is TGTGCCAGTAGTATCTCCCCGGGAGTAGAAAATGAGCAGTTCTTC. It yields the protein CASSISPGVENEQFF.

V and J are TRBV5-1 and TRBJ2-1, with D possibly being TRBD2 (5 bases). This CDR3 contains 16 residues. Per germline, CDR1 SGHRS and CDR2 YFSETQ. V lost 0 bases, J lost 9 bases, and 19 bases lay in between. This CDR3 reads CASSLVGSALSGEQFF. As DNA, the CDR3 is TGCGCCAGCAGCTTGGTTGGTAGCGCGCTTAGTGGTGAGCAGTTCTTC.

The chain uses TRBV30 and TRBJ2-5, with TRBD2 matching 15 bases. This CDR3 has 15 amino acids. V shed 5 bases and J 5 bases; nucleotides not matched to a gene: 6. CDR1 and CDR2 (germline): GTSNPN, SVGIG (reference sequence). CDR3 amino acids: CAWGLAGGPGETQYF. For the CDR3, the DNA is TGTGCCTGGGGACTAGCGGGAGGGCCTGGGGAGACCCAGTACTTC.

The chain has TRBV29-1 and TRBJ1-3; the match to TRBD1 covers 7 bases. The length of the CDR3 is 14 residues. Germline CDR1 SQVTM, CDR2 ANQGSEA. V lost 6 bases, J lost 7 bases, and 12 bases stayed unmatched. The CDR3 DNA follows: TGCAGCGTACGACCATTCGACAGGGAGAACACCATATATTTT. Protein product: CSVRPFDRENTIYF.

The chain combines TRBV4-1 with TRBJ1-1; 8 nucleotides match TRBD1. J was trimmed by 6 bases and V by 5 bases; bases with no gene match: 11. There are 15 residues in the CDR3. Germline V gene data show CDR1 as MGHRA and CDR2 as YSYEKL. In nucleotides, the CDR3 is TGCGCCAGCAGCGACTTTGGACAGGGCTGGTCTGAAGCTTTCTTT. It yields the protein CASSDFGQGWSEAFF.

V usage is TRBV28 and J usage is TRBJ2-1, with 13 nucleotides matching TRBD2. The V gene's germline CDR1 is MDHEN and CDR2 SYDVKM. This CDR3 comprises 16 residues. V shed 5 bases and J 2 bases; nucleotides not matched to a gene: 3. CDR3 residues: CASSPGLAGAYNEQFF. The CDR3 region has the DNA TGTGCCAGCAGTCCCGGACTAGCGGGAGCCTACAATGAGCAGTTCTTC.

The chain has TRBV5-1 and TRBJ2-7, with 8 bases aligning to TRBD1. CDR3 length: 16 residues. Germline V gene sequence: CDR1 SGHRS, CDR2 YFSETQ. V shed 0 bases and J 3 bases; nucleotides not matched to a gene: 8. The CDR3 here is CASSLEDRGPRYEQYV. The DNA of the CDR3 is TGCGCCAGCAGCTTGGAAGACAGGGGACCTCGCTACGAGCAGTACGTC.

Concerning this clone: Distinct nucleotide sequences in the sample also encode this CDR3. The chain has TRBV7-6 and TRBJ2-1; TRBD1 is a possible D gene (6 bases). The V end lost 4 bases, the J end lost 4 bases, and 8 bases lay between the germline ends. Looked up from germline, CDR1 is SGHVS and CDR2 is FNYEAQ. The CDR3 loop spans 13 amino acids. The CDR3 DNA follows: TGTGCCAGCAGCTCGACAGGTTACAATGAGCAGTTCTTC. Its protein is CASSSTGYNEQFF.

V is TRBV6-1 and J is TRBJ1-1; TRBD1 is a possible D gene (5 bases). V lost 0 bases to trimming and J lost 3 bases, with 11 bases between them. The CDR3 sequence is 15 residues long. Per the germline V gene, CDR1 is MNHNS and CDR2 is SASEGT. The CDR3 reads CASSEAAGGHTEAFF. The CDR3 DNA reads TGTGCCAGCAGTGAAGCTGCGGGGGGACACACTGAAGCTTTCTTT.

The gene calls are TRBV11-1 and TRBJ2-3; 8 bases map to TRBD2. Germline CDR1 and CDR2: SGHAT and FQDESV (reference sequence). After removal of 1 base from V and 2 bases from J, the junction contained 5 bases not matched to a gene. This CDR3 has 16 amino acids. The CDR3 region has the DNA TGTGCCAGCAGCTTAGGCACTAGCGGACTCACAGATACGCAGTATTTT. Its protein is CASSLGTSGLTDTQYF.

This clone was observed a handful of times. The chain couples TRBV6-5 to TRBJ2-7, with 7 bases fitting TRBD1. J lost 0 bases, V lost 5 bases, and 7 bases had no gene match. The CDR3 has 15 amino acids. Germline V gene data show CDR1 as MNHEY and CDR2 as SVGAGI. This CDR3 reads CASSTYRGSSYEQYF. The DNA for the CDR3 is TGTGCCAGCAGTACCTACAGGGGAAGCTCCTACGAGCAGTACTTC.

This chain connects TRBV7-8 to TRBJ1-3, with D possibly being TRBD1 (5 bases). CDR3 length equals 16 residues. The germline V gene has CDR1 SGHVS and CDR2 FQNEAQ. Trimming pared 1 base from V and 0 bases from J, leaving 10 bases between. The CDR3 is CASSLGSGPSGNTIYF. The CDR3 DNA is TGTGCCAGCAGCTTAGGTTCAGGGCCCTCTGGAAACACCATATATTTT. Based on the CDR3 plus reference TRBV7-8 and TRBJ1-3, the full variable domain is GAGVSQSPRYKVAKRGQDVALRCDPISGHVSLFWYQQALGQGPEFLTYFQNEAQLDKSGLPSDRFFAERPEGSVSTLKIQRTQQEDSAVYLCASSLGSGPSGNTIYFGEGSWLTVV.

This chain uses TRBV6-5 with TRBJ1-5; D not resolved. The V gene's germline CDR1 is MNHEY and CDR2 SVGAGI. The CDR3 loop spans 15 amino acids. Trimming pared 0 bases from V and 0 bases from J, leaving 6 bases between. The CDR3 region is CASSYSRGSNQPQHF. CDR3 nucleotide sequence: TGTGCCAGCAGTTACTCTCGGGGTAGCAATCAGCCCCAGCATTTT.